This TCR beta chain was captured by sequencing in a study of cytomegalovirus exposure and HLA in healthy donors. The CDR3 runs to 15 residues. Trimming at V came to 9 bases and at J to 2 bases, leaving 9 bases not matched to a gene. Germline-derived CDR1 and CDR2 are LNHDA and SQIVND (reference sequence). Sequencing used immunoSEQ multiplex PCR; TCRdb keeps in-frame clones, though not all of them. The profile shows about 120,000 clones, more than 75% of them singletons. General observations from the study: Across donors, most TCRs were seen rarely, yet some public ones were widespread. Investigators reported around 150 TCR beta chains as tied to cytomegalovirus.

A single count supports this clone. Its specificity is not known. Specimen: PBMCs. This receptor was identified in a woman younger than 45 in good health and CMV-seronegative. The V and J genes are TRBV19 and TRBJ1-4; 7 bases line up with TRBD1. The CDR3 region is CASNRGRGTNEKLFF. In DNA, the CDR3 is TGTGCCAGCAACAGGGGCAGGGGGACTAATGAAAAACTGTTTTTT.